The entry below describes one T cell receptor (beta chain). This record belongs to a study of cytomegalovirus exposure and HLA in healthy donors. Germline V gene sequence: CDR1 SGHRS, CDR2 YFSETQ. Trimming pared 0 bases from V and 9 bases from J, leaving 9 bases between. The length of the CDR3 is 12 residues. The data were produced by immunoSEQ multiplex PCR, yet TCRdb's version contains in-frame clones alone and is incomplete. The top ten clones hold around 3.4% of a sample with roughly 150,000 clones, around nine tenths of them seen once. Sequencing was performed on PBMCs. The clonotype was recovered from a woman between 18 and 30 years old in good health and CMV-seropositive. The V call is TRBV5-1, the J call TRBJ2-5; a weak D match, TRBD1 (5 bases). Written as DNA, the CDR3 is TGCGCCAGCAGCTTGGGTCAGGGCGCCCAGTACTTC. It codes for CASSLGQGAQYF.